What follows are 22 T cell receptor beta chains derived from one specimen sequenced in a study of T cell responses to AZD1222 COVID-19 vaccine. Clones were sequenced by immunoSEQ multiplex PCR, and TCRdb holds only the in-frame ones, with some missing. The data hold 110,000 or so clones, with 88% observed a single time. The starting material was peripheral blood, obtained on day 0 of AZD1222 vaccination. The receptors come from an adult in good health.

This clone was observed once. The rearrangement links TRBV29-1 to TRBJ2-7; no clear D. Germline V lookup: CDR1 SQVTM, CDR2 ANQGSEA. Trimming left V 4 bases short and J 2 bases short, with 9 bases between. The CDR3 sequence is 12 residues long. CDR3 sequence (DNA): TGCAGCGTTGGCGGCAGTCCCTACGAGCAGTACTTC. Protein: CSVGGSPYEQYF.

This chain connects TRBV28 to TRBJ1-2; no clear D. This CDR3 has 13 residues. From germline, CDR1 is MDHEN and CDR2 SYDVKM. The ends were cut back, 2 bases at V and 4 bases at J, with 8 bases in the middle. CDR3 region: CASSLGLGYGYTF. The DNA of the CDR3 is TGTGCCAGCAGTTTAGGACTGGGCTATGGCTACACCTTC.

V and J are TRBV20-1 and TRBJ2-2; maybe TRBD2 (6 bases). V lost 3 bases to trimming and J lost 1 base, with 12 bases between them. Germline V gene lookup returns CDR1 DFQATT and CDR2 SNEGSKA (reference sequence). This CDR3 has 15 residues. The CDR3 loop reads CSASDAGLNTGELFF. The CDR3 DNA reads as TGCAGTGCTAGTGATGCGGGATTGAACACCGGGGAGCTGTTTTTT.

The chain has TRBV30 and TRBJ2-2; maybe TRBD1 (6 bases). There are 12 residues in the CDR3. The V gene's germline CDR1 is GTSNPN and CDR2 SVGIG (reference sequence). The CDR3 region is CAINRDTGELFF. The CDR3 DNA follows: TGTGCAATAAACAGGGACACCGGGGAGCTGTTTTTT.

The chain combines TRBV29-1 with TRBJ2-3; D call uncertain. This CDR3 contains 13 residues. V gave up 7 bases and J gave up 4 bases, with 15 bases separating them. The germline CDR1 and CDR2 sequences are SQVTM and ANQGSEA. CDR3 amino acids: CSASNSLPDTQYF. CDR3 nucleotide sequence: TGCAGCGCTTCCAATAGCCTGCCAGATACGCAGTATTTT.

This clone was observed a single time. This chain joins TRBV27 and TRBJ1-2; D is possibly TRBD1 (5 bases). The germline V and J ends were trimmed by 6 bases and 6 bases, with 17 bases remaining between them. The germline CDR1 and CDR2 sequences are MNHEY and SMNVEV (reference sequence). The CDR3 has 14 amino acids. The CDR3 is CASRWQGAENGYTF. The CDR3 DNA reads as TGTGCCAGCAGATGGCAAGGGGCCGAAAATGGCTACACCTTC.

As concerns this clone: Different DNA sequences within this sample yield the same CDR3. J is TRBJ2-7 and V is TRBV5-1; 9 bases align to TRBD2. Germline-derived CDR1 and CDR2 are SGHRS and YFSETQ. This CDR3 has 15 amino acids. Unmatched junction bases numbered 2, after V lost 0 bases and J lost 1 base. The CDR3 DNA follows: TGCGCCAGCAGCTTGGGGCTAGCGGGATCCTACGAGCAGTACTTC. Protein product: CASSLGLAGSYEQYF.

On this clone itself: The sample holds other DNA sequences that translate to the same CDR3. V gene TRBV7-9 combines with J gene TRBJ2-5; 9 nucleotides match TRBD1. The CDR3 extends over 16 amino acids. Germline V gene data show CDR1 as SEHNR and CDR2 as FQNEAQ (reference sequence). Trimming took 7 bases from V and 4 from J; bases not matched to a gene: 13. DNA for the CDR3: TGTGCCAGCACCCGGACTGGGGGACAGGGCAGAGAGACCCAGTACTTC. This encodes CASTRTGGQGRETQYF.

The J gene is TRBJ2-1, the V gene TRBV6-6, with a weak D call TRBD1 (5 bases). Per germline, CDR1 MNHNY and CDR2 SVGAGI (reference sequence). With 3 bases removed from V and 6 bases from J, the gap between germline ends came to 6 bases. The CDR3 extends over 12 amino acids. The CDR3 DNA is TGTGCCAGCAGTTATCAGGGCAATGAGCAGTTCTTC. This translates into CASSYQGNEQFF.

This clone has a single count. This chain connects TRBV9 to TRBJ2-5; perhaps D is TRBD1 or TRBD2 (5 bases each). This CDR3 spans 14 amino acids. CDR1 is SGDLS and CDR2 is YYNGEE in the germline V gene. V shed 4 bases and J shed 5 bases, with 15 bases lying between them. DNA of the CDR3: TGTGCCAGCAGCCCACAGGCGGGTTGGGAGACCCAGTACTTC. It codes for CASSPQAGWETQYF. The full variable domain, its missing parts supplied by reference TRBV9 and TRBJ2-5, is DSGVTQTPKHLITATGQRVTLRCSPRSGDLSVYWYQQSLDQGLQFLIQYYNGEERAKGNILERFSAQQFPDLHSELNLSSLELGDSALYFCASSPQAGWETQYFGPGTRLLVL.

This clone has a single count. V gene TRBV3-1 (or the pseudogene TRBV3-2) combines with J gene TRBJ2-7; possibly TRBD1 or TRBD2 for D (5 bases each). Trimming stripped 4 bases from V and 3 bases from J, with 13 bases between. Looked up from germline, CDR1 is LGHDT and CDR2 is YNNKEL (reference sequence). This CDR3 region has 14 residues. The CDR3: CASSPGPRDYEQYF. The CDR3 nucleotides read TGTGCCAGCAGCCCGGGACCGAGGGACTACGAGCAGTACTTC.

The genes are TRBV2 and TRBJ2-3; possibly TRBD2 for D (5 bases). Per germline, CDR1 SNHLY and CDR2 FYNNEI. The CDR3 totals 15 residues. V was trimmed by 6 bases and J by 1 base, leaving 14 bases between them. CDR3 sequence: CASSPSSERTDTQYF. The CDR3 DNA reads TGTGCCAGCAGCCCTAGCAGTGAGCGCACAGATACGCAGTATTTT.

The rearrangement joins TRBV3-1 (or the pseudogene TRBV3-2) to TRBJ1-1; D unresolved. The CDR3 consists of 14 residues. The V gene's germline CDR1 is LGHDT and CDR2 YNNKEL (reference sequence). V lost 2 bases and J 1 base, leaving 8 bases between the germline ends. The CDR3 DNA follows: TGTGCCAGCAGCCAACAAGGCTGGAACACTGAAGCTTTCTTT. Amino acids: CASSQQGWNTEAFF.

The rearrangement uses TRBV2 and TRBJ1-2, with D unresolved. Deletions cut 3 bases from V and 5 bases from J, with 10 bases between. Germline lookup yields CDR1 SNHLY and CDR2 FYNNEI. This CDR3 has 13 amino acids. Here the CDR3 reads CASSEDGPYGYTF. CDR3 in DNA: TGTGCCAGCAGTGAGGACGGCCCTTATGGCTACACCTTC. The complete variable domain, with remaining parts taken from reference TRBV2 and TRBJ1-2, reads EPEVTQTPSHQVTQMGQEVILRCVPISNHLYFYWYRQILGQKVEFLVSFYNNEISEKSEIFDDQFSVERPDGSNFTLKIRSTKLEDSAMYFCASSEDGPYGYTFGSGTRLTVV.

CDR3 DNA: TGCGCCAGCAGCACAGGGACCTCACCCCTCCACTTT. Its translation is CASSTGTSPLHF. The chain uses TRBV10-1 and TRBJ1-6, with D perhaps matching TRBD1 (6 bases). V shed 6 bases and J shed 10 bases, with 10 bases lying between them. This CDR3 is built from 12 residues. Germline V gene sequence: CDR1 WNHNN, CDR2 SYGVQD (reference sequence).

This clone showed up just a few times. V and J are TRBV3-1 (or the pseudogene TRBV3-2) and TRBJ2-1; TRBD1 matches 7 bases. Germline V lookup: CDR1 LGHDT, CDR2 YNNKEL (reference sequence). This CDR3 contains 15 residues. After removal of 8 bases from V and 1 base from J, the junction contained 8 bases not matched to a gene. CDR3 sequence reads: CASRYRGQSYNEQFF. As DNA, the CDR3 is TGTGCCAGCCGGTACAGGGGTCAGTCCTACAATGAGCAGTTCTTC.

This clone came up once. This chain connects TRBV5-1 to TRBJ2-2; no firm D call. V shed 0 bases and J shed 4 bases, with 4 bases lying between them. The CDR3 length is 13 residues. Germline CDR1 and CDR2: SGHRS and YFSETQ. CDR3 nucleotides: TGCGCCAGCAGCTTGGGGGTCACCGGGGAGCTGTTTTTT. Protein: CASSLGVTGELFF. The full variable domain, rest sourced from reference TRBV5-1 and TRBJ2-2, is KAGVTQTPRYLIKTRGQQVTLSCSPISGHRSVSWYQQTPGQGLQFLFEYFSETQRNKGNFPGRFSGRQFSNSRSEMNVSTLELGDSALYLCASSLGVTGELFFGEGSRLTVL.

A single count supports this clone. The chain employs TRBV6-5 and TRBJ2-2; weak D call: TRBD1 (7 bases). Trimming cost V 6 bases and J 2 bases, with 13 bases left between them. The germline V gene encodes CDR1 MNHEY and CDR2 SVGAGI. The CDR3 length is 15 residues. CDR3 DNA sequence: TGTGCCAGCAGGGGGGGACAGCAAAACACCGGGGAGCTGTTTTTT. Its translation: CASRGGQQNTGELFF.

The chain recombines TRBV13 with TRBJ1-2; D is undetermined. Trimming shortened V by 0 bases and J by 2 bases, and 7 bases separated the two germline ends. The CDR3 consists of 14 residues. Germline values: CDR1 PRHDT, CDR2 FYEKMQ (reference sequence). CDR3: CASSLGRTNYGYTF. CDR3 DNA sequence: TGTGCCAGCAGCTTAGGTCGCACCAACTATGGCTACACCTTC. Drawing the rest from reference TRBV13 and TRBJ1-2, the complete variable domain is AAGVIQSPRHLIKEKRETATLKCYPIPRHDTVYWYQQGPGQDPQFLISFYEKMQSDKGSIPDRFSAQQFSDYHSELNMSSLELGDSALYFCASSLGRTNYGYTFGSGTRLTVV.

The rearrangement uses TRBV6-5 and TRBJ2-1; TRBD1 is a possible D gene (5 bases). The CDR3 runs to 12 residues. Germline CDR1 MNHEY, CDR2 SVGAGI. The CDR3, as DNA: TGTGCTAGCTCGAGGCAGGGCGATGAGCAGTTCTTC. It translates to CASSRQGDEQFF.

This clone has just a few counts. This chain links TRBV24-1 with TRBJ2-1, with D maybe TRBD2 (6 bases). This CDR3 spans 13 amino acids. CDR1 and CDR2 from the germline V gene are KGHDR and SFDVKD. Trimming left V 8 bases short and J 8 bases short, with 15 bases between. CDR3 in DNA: TGTGCCACCAAGCCGGAGGGCCAGGATGAGCAGTTCTTC. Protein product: CATKPEGQDEQFF.

The CDR3 loop reads CASSLDPPSSYNEQFF. CDR3 sequence (DNA): TGTGCCAGCAGCTTGGACCCGCCCAGCTCCTACAATGAGCAGTTCTTC. This chain links TRBV5-4 with TRBJ2-1; D call uncertain. The V end was cut by 0 bases, the J end by 0 bases, with 10 bases between. The CDR3 extends over 16 amino acids. Germline V gene sequence: CDR1 SGHNT, CDR2 YYREEE (reference sequence).